Below, 26 T cell receptor beta chains from the same sample are listed, as sequenced in a study of early T cells in non-severe SARS-CoV-2 infection. TCRdb re-called the 5' RACE reads with MiXCR, one entry per CDR3 protein. The data show around 60,000 distinct CDR3 sequences, with more than 9.5% seen just once and 9.5% to 10% held by the top ten. The sample taken for sequencing was whole blood. Source of these receptors: an adult who was a healthcare worker with PCR-confirmed SARS-CoV-2 infection or an uninfected control (not recorded which).

Written as DNA, the CDR3 is TGCAGTGCCCAGGATCATACAGGGCACACTGAAGCTTTCTTT. Protein product: CSAQDHTGHTEAFF. The chain employs TRBV20-1 and TRBJ1-1; maybe TRBD1 (6 bases). There are 14 residues in the CDR3. CDR1 and CDR2 from the germline V gene are DFQATT and SNEGSKA (reference sequence). V lost 6 bases and J lost 3, with 17 bases in between.

This clonotype came up a few times. V usage is TRBV20-1 and J usage is TRBJ1-2; D ambiguous. Germline loops: CDR1 DFQATT, CDR2 SNEGSKA (reference sequence). V dropped 2 bases and J dropped 6 bases, with 22 bases sitting between them. The CDR3 runs 16 residues. Here the CDR3 reads CSARPFTLWEVHGYTF. For the CDR3, the DNA is TGCAGTGCTAGACCTTTCACCTTATGGGAGGTACATGGCTACACCTTC.

V and J are TRBV5-6 and TRBJ1-4, with D unclear. CDR3 size: 14 residues. Germline CDR1 SGHDT, CDR2 YYEEEE. V gave up 3 bases and J gave up 8 bases, with 14 bases separating them. Written as DNA, the CDR3 is TGTGCCAGCAGCTGGACCCAAGGACGAGAAAAACTGTTTTTT. This gives the protein CASSWTQGREKLFF.

The table lists this clonotype with many counts. J is TRBJ1-1 and V is TRBV5-1; a possible D gene is TRBD1 (5 bases). This CDR3 is 13 amino acids long. V lost 0 bases, J lost 3 bases, and 6 bases lay in between. CDR1 SGHRS and CDR2 YFSETQ come from the germline V gene. The CDR3 DNA reads TGCGCCAGCAGCTTGGCAGGGTACACTGAAGCTTTCTTT. Its translation: CASSLAGYTEAFF.

This clonotype was counted many times. V gene TRBV29-1 combines with J gene TRBJ1-1; possible D gene TRBD1, 6 bases. Trimming left V 4 bases short and J 3 bases short, with 12 bases between. The CDR3 loop spans 13 amino acids. The germline V gene has CDR1 SQVTM and CDR2 ANQGSEA. CDR3 loop: CSVVGGAYTEAFF. The CDR3 DNA follows: TGCAGCGTTGTAGGGGGGGCGTACACTGAAGCTTTCTTT.

This clonotype was observed many times. The chain has TRBV7-9 and TRBJ2-1; TRBD1 agrees at 8 bases. Germline trimming cut 1 base from V and 8 bases from J; bases unmatched to any gene: 7. Germline V gene data show CDR1 as SEHNR and CDR2 as FQNEAQ (reference sequence). The CDR3 runs 15 residues. The CDR3 bases are TGTGCCAGCAGCTTAGGGACAGGGCCTGGGCATGAGCAGTTCTTC. It is translated as CASSLGTGPGHEQFF.

A few counts support this clonotype. The chain is built from TRBV6-5 and TRBJ1-2; 8 bases map to TRBD1. Germline V gene data show CDR1 as MNHEY and CDR2 as SVGAGI. The CDR3 totals 13 residues. V was pared by 6 bases and J by 4 bases, with 4 bases of the junction left unmatched. This CDR3 reads CASSGTGGYGYTF. The CDR3 DNA reads as TGTGCCAGCAGCGGCACAGGGGGCTATGGCTACACCTTC.

This clonotype was seen ten or more times. The chain carries TRBV6-2 or TRBV6-3 and TRBJ1-5, with D tentatively TRBD1 (5 bases). CDR1 and CDR2 from the germline V gene are MNHEY and SVGEGT. The CDR3 covers 15 residues. Trimming left V 1 base short and J 5 bases short, with 12 bases between. The CDR3 nucleotides are TGTGCCAGCAGTTACTTGCGGGGGAGATATCAGCCCCAGCATTTT. This codes for CASSYLRGRYQPQHF.

This clonotype was observed at least ten times. This sequence joins TRBV6-2 or TRBV6-3 and TRBJ1-5, with D unclear. The germline CDR1 and CDR2 sequences are MNHEY and SVGEGT. V was trimmed by 4 bases and J by 11 bases, leaving 15 bases between them. The CDR3 runs 13 residues. CDR3 in DNA: TGTGCCAGCAGTTCGCAAGGTCTTGGGGCCCAGCATTTT. Translation gives CASSSQGLGAQHF.

Many counts were recorded for this clonotype. This chain joins TRBV29-1 and TRBJ2-7; a weak D match, TRBD1 (5 bases). The germline V gene has CDR1 SQVTM and CDR2 ANQGSEA. V lost 0 bases and J lost 2, with 14 bases in between. The CDR3 extends over 15 amino acids. CDR3 residues: CSVEEGDSLAYEQYF. Written as DNA, the CDR3 is TGCAGCGTTGAAGAAGGCGACAGCCTCGCCTACGAGCAGTACTTC.

The rearrangement uses TRBV7-2 and TRBJ2-7; 7 bases map to TRBD1. CDR1 and CDR2 (germline): SGHTA, FQGNSA. This CDR3 spans 12 amino acids. V dropped 4 bases and J dropped 4; count of bases not matched to a gene: 1. Written as DNA, the CDR3 is TGTGCCAGCAGCTCCAGGGGGTACGAGCAGTACTTC. Its translation: CASSSRGYEQYF.

This clonotype was detected ten times or more. The V call is TRBV28, the J call TRBJ2-6; D is perhaps TRBD1 or TRBD2 (5 bases each). The V gene's germline CDR1 is MDHEN and CDR2 SYDVKM. Trimming took off 2 bases at V and 2 bases at J, with 10 bases between the two ends. The CDR3 is 16 residues long. CDR3: CASSLRGGPGANVLTF. The CDR3 DNA follows: TGTGCCAGCAGTTTACGGGGCGGGCCTGGGGCCAACGTCCTGACTTTC.

CDR3 sequence (DNA): TGTGCCAGCAAACCCGGGACAGGGAAAAGTTTCTTT. Its protein is CASKPGTGKSFF. The rearrangement links TRBV28 to TRBJ1-1, with 9 bases fitting TRBD1. The V gene's germline CDR1 is MDHEN and CDR2 SYDVKM. The CDR3 extends over 12 amino acids. V was pared by 7 bases and J by 13 bases, with 10 bases of the junction left unmatched. Full variable domain (remainder filled in from reference TRBV28 and TRBJ1-1): DVKVTQSSRYLVKRTGEKVFLECVQDMDHENMFWYRQDPGLGLRLIYFSYDVKMKEKGDIPEGYSVSREKKERFSLILESASTNQTSMYLCASKPGTGKSFFGQGTRLTVV.

The chain is built from TRBV20-1 and TRBJ2-1, with TRBD2 matching 10 bases. The CDR3 covers 16 residues. The J segment lost 0 bases and the V segment lost 6 bases, leaving 8 bases of the junction unmatched. Germline CDR1 DFQATT, CDR2 SNEGSKA (reference sequence). CDR3 bases: TGCAGTGCACTATTTAAGCGGGAGGGCTCCTACAATGAGCAGTTCTTC. Translation gives CSALFKREGSYNEQFF.

The chain employs TRBV20-1 and TRBJ2-7; D gene uncertain. The germline V and J ends were trimmed by 0 bases and 0 bases, with 6 bases remaining between them. This CDR3 is built from 13 residues. The V gene's germline CDR1 is DFQATT and CDR2 SNEGSKA (reference sequence). CDR3 region: CSARDDGSYEQYF. CDR3 DNA: TGCAGTGCTAGAGACGACGGCTCCTACGAGCAGTACTTC.

The chain couples TRBV5-6 to TRBJ2-3, with TRBD1 as a possible D gene (5 bases). This CDR3 is 14 amino acids long. Looked up from germline, CDR1 is SGHDT and CDR2 is YYEEEE. The CDR3 here is CAASGRVYSDTQYF. For the CDR3, the DNA is TGTGCAGCGTCAGGCAGGGTTTATTCAGATACGCAGTATTTT. Full variable domain (remainder filled in from reference TRBV5-6 and TRBJ2-3): DAGVTQSPTHLIKTRGQQVTLRCSPKSGHDTVSWYQQALGQGPQFIFQYYEEEERQRGNFPDRFSGHQFPNYSSELNVNALLLGDSALYLCAASGRVYSDTQYFGPGTRLTVL.

This clonotype was observed at least ten times. The genes are TRBV5-5 and TRBJ1-4, with D perhaps matching TRBD1 (5 bases). This CDR3 comprises 15 residues. V lost 2 bases and J 4 bases, leaving 12 bases between the germline ends. Per the germline V gene, CDR1 is SGHKS and CDR2 is YYEKEE (reference sequence). This chain's CDR3 is CASSFTGRGNEKLFF. CDR3 nucleotides: TGTGCCAGCAGCTTTACAGGTCGGGGTAATGAAAAACTGTTTTTT.

This clonotype occurred once. This chain connects TRBV7-8 to TRBJ1-1; possible D gene TRBD1, 6 bases. The CDR3 totals 15 residues. Deletions cut 3 bases from V and 1 base from J, with 12 bases between. Germline values: CDR1 SGHVS, CDR2 FQNEAQ. For the CDR3, the DNA is TGTGCCAGCAGCTTCCCCGGGACAACGAACACTGAAGCTTTCTTT. Translating it yields CASSFPGTTNTEAFF.

The genes are TRBV6-6 and TRBJ1-1; D ambiguous. The CDR3 length is 12 residues. Germline loops: CDR1 MNHNY, CDR2 SVGAGI (reference sequence). V lost 7 bases to trimming and J lost 7 bases, with 13 bases between them. The CDR3 is CASTSNRDEAFF. The CDR3 coding sequence is TGTGCCAGCACCTCAAATCGGGATGAAGCTTTCTTT.

This clonotype appeared a few times. The chain recombines TRBV2 with TRBJ1-5, with D maybe TRBD1 (6 bases). The CDR3 is 13 amino acids. V gave up 10 bases and J gave up 7 bases, with 17 bases separating them. Germline-derived CDR1 and CDR2 are SNHLY and FYNNEI. Written as DNA, the CDR3 is TGTGCCACTACCCGGGACATTCAACAGCCCCAGCATTTT. This encodes CATTRDIQQPQHF. The full variable domain, with the rest looked up from reference TRBV2 and TRBJ1-5, is EPEVTQTPSHQVTQMGQEVILRCVPISNHLYFYWYRQILGQKVEFLVSFYNNEISEKSEIFDDQFSVERPDGSNFTLKIRSTKLEDSAMYFCATTRDIQQPQHFGDGTRLSIL.

This clonotype was recorded a few times. The rearrangement joins TRBV5-1 to TRBJ2-7; D not resolved. Germline CDR1 and CDR2: SGHRS and YFSETQ. V lost 0 bases to trimming and J lost 2 bases, with 9 bases between them. CDR3 length equals 14 residues. The CDR3 DNA sequence: TGCGCCAGCAGCTTGGAGGCAGGAACCTACGAGCAGTACTTC. As protein: CASSLEAGTYEQYF.

This clonotype was counted many times. The chain recombines TRBV15 with TRBJ2-1; D ambiguous. The CDR3 runs to 16 residues. The V gene's germline CDR1 is LNHNV and CDR2 YYDKDF (reference sequence). Trimming took off 1 base at V and 2 bases at J, with 12 bases between the two ends. CDR3 DNA sequence: TGTGCCACCAGCAGAGTCCTGCAGCGCCCCTACAATGAGCAGTTCTTC. It specifies CATSRVLQRPYNEQFF.

The rearrangement uses TRBV3-1 and TRBJ1-3; D is ambiguous. The CDR3 has 18 amino acids. Germline assignment: CDR1 LGHDT and CDR2 YNNKEL (reference sequence). The germline V and J ends were trimmed by 4 bases and 0 bases, with 19 bases remaining between them. DNA of the CDR3: TGTGCCAGCAGCCCACGAATCATTTCACCGACCTCTGGAAACACCATATATTTT. Translated: CASSPRIISPTSGNTIYF. The whole variable domain, remainder taken from reference TRBV3-1 and TRBJ1-3, is DTAVSQTPKYLVTQMGNDKSIKCEQNLGHDTMYWYKQDSKKFLKIMFSYNNKELIINETVPNRFSPKSPDKAHLNLHINSLELGDSAVYFCASSPRIISPTSGNTIYFGEGSWLTVV.

This clonotype was seen more than once but under ten times. The V call is TRBV5-1, the J call TRBJ1-3, with a tentative D call TRBD1 (5 bases). The CDR3 totals 16 residues. Germline CDR1 is SGHRS and CDR2 is YFSETQ. V lost 0 bases to trimming and J lost 3 bases, with 13 bases between them. The CDR3 sequence is CASSLAGPKFGNTIYF. The CDR3 DNA is TGCGCCAGCAGCTTGGCAGGGCCAAAATTTGGAAACACCATATATTTT.

This clonotype came up a few times. The rearrangement links TRBV2 to TRBJ2-7, with D possibly being TRBD1 (7 bases). The ends were cut back, 2 bases at V and 7 bases at J, with 21 bases in the middle. CDR1 is SNHLY and CDR2 is FYNNEI in the germline V gene. This CDR3 is 16 amino acids long. Here the CDR3 DNA reads TGTGCCAGCAGTGAAATCTCGGGCAGGGGGGCGTCAGAGCAGTACTTC. This codes for CASSEISGRGASEQYF. Supplemented by reference TRBV2 and TRBJ2-7, the full variable domain reads EPEVTQTPSHQVTQMGQEVILRCVPISNHLYFYWYRQILGQKVEFLVSFYNNEISEKSEIFDDQFSVERPDGSNFTLKIRSTKLEDSAMYFCASSEISGRGASEQYFGPGTRLTVT.

This clonotype was found many times. This chain connects TRBV7-6 to TRBJ2-3; D perhaps matches TRBD2 (6 bases). V was trimmed by 1 base and J by 1 base, leaving 12 bases between them. This CDR3 comprises 16 residues. Germline lookup yields CDR1 SGHVS and CDR2 FNYEAQ. In DNA form, the CDR3 reads TGTGCCAGCAGCTTAGGGGCGGGGCTGGGCACAGATACGCAGTATTTT. Residues: CASSLGAGLGTDTQYF.